Listed below are T cell receptor beta chains from one sample, sequenced in a study of blood T cell repertoires in COVID-19. The data were produced by immunoSEQ multiplex PCR, yet TCRdb's version contains in-frame clones alone and is incomplete. The repertoire holds 52,000 or so clones, with roughly 76% as singletons. Sequenced sample: peripheral blood. The receptors originated from a man aged 45-65 years with active or convalescent COVID-19. The CDR3 runs from the conserved cysteine through the conserved F or W. Each record gives: J gene, V gene, CDR3 protein.

TRBJ2-3 | TRBV10-3 | CAISELGGGTDTQYF
TRBJ2-1 | TRBV2 | CASSEARLAGQQFF
TRBJ1-1 | TRBV15 | CATSRDRGSLSEAFF
TRBJ2-1 | TRBV4-1 | CASSQGRLDYNEQFF
TRBJ1-1 | TRBV6-5 | CASSYSTQGAGTEAFF
TRBJ1-3 | TRBV30 | CACSGPNSGNTIYF
TRBJ2-7 | TRBV2 | CASLRDIQNYEQYF
TRBJ2-1 | TRBV5-1 | CASSLESGSYNEQFF
TRBJ2-2 | TRBV5-1 | CASKRGAGVGELFF
TRBJ2-2 | TRBV11-3 | CASSGGPANTGELFF
TRBJ1-2 | TRBV12-3/TRBV12-4 | CASSLGTNYGYTF
TRBJ1-4 | TRBV5-8 | CVAGRANEKLFF
TRBJ1-2 | TRBV7-2 | CASSLGEAGRGYTF
TRBJ2-1 | TRBV19 | CASSMSWTSLSEQFF
TRBJ2-7 | TRBV7-9 | CASSSLAGAVDEQYF
TRBJ2-5 | TRBV18 | CASSPKDYTTKETQYF
TRBJ2-1 | TRBV27 | CASRPGLVRRWFF
TRBJ2-1 | TRBV12-5 | CASGLSPGLAGGPDNEQFF
TRBJ2-7 | TRBV6-5 | CASSSQYEQYF
TRBJ2-1 | TRBV4-1 | CASSHPAGGGANEQFF
TRBJ1-3 | TRBV7-2 | CASSLNGGAIYF
TRBJ1-4 | TRBV19 | CATTDRGPGEGEKLFF
TRBJ2-1 | TRBV5-1 | CASSLDGSTHNEQFF
TRBJ1-4 | TRBV6-5 | CASSHEGGQEFF
TRBJ1-6 | TRBV19 | CATRGQGATNSPLHF
TRBJ2-7 | TRBV5-1 | CASSPIGQGNEQYF
TRBJ1-2 | TRBV12-3/TRBV12-4 | CASSLDRVGGYTF
TRBJ2-3 | TRBV4-2 | CASSGRDRGLPTQYF
TRBJ2-2 | TRBV19 | CASSIPSGFANTGELFF
TRBJ1-2 | TRBV30 | CAWRASHYGYTF
TRBJ1-2 | TRBV18 | CASSPPNRGGNYGYTF
TRBJ1-4 | TRBV7-6 | CASSFGQTYEKLFF
TRBJ1-5 | TRBV19 | CASSLNRVGQPQHF
TRBJ2-2 | TRBV19 | CASTPEGGYTGELFF
TRBJ2-7 | TRBV27 | CASSSQGRYEQYF
TRBJ2-5 | TRBV9 | CASSPQLAGGEETQYF
TRBJ1-2 | TRBV2 | CASMGPATIYGYTF
TRBJ2-7 | TRBV12-3/TRBV12-4 | CASSSGYYEQYF
TRBJ2-1 | TRBV10-3 | CAISVPGTRGYNEQFF
TRBJ1-6 | TRBV9 | CASSVGDRGRSSYNSPLHF
TRBJ1-1 | TRBV29-1 | CSVDLSGRGEAFF
TRBJ2-7 | TRBV15 | CATSRDRGRYEQYF
TRBJ1-5 | TRBV3-1/TRBV3-2 | CASSQGSGRSNQPQHF
TRBJ1-4 | TRBV12-3/TRBV12-4 | CASSLGGNEKLFF
TRBJ1-2 | TRBV7-8 | CASSLVTGGEGGYTF
TRBJ2-5 | TRBV7-3 | CASSPQTGPGETQYF
TRBJ1-1 | TRBV5-1 | CASSPGLNTEAFF
TRBJ2-2 | TRBV9 | CASSVLPNTGELFF
TRBJ1-4 | TRBV4-1 | CASSWGLSATNEKLFF
TRBJ2-2 | TRBV5-1 | CASSFATSGNTGELFF
TRBJ1-2 | TRBV6-4 | CASSDDRRAYFFNYGYTF
TRBJ1-1 | TRBV6-1 | CASSDVGQKNTEAFF
TRBJ2-1 | TRBV19 | CASSILRGSGKYNEQFF
TRBJ1-5 | TRBV30 | CAWAEYSDQPQHF
TRBJ2-3 | TRBV7-9 | CASSLGGTTDTQYF
TRBJ1-5 | TRBV30 | CAWSIQGNSQPQHF
TRBJ2-1 | TRBV5-1 | CASSLRPGDGGNEQFF
TRBJ1-3 | TRBV11-2 | CASSFYGNTIYF
TRBJ2-3 | TRBV11-2 | CASSFRSGTDTQYF